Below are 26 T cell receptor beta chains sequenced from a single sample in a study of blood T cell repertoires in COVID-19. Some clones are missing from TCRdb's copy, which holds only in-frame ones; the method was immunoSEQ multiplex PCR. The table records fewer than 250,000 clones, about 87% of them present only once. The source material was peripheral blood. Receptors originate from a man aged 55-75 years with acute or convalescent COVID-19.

CDR3 in amino acids: CASGPGLAGGLIIGEQFF. The CDR3 DNA sequence: TGTGCTAGTGGCCCGGGACTAGCGGGGGGGCTCATCATAGGTGAGCAGTTCTTC. The chain uses TRBV12-5 and TRBJ2-1; TRBD2 agrees at 16 bases. V lost 6 bases and J lost 9; bases outside the gene matches: 14. CDR1 LGHNT and CDR2 FRNRAP come from the germline V gene. The CDR3 length is 18 residues.

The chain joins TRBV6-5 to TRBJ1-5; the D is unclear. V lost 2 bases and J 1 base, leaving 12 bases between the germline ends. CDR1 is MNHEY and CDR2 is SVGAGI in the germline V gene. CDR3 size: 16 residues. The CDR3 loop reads CASSYSRFMSNQPQHF. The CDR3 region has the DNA TGTGCCAGCAGTTACAGCAGGTTTATGAGCAATCAGCCCCAGCATTTT.

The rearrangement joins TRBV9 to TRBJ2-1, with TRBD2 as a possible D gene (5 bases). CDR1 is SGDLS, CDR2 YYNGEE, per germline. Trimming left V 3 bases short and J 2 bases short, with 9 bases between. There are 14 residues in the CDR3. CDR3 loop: CASSERVTYNEQFF. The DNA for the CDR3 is TGTGCCAGCAGCGAGAGGGTAACCTACAATGAGCAGTTCTTC.

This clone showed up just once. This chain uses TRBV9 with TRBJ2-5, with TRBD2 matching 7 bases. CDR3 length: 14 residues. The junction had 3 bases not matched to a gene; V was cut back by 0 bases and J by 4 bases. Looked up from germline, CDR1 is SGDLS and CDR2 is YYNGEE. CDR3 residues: CASSVDPSGETQYF. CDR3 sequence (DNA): TGTGCCAGCAGCGTAGATCCTAGCGGAGAGACCCAGTACTTC.

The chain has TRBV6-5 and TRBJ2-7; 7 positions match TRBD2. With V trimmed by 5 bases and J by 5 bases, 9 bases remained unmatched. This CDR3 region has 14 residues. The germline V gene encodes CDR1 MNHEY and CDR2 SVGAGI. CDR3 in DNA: TGTGCCAGCAGTCCTAGGGGAGGGAGCCACGAGCAGTACTTC. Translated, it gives CASSPRGGSHEQYF.

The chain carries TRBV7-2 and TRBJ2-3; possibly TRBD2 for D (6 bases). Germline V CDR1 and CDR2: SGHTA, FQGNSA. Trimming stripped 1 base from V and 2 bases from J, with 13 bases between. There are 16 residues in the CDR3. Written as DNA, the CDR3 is TGTGCCAGCAGCTTAGAGGTAGCGGCTAACACAGATACGCAGTATTTT. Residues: CASSLEVAANTDTQYF.

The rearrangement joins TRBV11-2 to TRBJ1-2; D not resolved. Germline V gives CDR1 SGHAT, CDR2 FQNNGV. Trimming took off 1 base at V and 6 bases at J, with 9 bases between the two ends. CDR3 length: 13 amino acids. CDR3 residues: CASSLGGVNGYTF. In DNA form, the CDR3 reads TGTGCCAGCAGCTTAGGCGGGGTGAATGGCTACACCTTC.

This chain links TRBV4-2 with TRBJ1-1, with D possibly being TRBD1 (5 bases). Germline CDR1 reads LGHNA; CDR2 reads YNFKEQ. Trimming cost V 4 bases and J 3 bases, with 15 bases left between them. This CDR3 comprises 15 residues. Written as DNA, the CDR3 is TGTGCCAGCAGCCTCATGGGGGGGAGAGACACTGAAGCTTTCTTT. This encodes CASSLMGGRDTEAFF.

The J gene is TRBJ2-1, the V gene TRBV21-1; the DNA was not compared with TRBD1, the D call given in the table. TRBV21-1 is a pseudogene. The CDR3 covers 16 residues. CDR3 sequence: CASKTRGRTDYNEQFF. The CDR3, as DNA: TGTGCCAGCAAGACCAGGGGGCGGACCGACTACAATGAGCAGTTCTTC.

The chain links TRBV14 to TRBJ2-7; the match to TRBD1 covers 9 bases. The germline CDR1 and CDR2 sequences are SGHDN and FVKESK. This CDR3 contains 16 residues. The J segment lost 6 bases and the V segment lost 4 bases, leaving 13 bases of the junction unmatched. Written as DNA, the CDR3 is TGTGCCAGCAGCCTCATCACCGGGACAGGGCAGTCCGAGCAGTACTTC. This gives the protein CASSLITGTGQSEQYF.

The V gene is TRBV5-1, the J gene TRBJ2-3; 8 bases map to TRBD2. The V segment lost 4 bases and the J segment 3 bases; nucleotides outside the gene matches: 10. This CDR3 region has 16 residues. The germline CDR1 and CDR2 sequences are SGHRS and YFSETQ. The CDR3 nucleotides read TGCGCCAGCAGCCCACGTCCCGGGGGGGGTACAGATACGCAGTATTTT. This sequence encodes CASSPRPGGGTDTQYF.

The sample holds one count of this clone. The CDR3 reads CASSQGQGNSPLHF. CDR3 DNA: TGTGCCAGCAGCCAGGGACAGGGAAATTCACCCCTCCACTTT. This chain connects TRBV14 to TRBJ1-6; 9 nucleotides line up with TRBD1. V shed 3 bases and J 7 bases; nucleotides not matched to a gene: 1. This CDR3 has 14 amino acids. Germline loops: CDR1 SGHDN, CDR2 FVKESK.

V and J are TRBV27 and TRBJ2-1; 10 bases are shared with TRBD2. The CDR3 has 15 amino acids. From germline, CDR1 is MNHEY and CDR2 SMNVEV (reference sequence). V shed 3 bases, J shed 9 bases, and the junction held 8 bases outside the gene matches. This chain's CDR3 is CASSLKSGGAGEQFF. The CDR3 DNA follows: TGTGCCAGCAGTTTGAAAAGCGGGGGGGCCGGTGAGCAGTTCTTC.

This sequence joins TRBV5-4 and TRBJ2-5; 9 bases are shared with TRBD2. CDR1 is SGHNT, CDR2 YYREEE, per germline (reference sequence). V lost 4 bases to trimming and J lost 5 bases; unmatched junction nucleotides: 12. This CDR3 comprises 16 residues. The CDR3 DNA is TGTGCCAGCAGCCCGTGGGGGCTAGCGGGAATGGAGACCCAGTACTTC. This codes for CASSPWGLAGMETQYF.

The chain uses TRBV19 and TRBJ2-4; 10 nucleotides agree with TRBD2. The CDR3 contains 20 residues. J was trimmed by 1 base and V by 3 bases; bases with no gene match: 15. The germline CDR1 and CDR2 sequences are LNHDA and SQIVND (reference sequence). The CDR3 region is CASSINGLAGDIQAKNIQYF. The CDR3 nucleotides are TGTGCCAGTAGTATTAACGGTCTAGCGGGGGACATTCAGGCCAAAAACATTCAGTACTTC.

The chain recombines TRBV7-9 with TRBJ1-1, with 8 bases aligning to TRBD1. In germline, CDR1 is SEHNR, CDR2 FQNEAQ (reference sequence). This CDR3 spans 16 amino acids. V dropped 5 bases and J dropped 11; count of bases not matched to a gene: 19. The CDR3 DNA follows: TGTGCCAGCAGCGACCCTTGGAGTGCAGGGGGCTTGGGGGCTTTCTTT. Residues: CASSDPWSAGGLGAFF.

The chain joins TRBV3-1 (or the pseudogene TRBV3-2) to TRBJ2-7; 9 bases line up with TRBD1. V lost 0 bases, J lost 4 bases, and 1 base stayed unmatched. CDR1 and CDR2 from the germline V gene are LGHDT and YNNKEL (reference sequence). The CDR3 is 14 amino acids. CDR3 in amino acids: CASSQDGTGYEQYF. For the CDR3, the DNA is TGTGCCAGCAGCCAAGATGGGACAGGGTACGAGCAGTACTTC.

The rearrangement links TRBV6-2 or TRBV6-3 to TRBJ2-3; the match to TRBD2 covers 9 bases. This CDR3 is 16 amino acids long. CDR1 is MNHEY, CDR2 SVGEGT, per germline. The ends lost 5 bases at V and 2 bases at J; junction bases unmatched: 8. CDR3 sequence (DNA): TGTGCCAGCAGTAGACTGGGACTAGCTTACACAGATACGCAGTATTTT. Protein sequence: CASSRLGLAYTDTQYF.

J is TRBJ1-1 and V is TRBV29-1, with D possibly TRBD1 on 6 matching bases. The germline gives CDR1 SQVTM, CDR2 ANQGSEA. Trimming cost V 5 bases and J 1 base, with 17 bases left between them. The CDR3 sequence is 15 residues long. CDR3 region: CSVKGQGGGNTEAFF. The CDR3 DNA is TGCAGCGTTAAGGGGCAGGGAGGGGGGAACACTGAAGCTTTCTTT.

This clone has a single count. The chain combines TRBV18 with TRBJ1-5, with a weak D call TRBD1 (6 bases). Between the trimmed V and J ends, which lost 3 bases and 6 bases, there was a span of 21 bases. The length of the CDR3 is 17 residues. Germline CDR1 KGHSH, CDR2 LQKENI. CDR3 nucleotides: TGTGCCAGCTCACCGCCCCGCGTACAGGGAGGGCTTCAGCCCCAGCATTTT. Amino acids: CASSPPRVQGGLQPQHF.

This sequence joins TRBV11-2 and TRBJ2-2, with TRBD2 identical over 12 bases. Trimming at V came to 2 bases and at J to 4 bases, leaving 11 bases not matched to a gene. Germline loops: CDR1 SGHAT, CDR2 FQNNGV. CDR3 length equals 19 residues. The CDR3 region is CASSLRASGGAVITGELFF. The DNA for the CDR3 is TGTGCCAGCAGCTTAAGGGCTAGCGGGGGGGCGGTCATCACCGGGGAGCTGTTTTTT.

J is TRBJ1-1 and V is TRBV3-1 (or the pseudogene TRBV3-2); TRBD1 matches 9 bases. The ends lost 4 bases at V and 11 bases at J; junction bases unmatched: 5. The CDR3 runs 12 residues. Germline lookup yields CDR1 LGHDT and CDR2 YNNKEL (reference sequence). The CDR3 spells CASSPDRGDAFF. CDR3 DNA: TGTGCCAGCAGCCCTGACAGGGGGGACGCTTTCTTT.

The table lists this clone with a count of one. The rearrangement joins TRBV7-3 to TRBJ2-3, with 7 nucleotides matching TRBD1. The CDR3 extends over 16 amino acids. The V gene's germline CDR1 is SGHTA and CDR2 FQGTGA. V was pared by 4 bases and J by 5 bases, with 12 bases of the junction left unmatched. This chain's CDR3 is CASSSTGTAGEDTQYF. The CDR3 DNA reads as TGTGCCAGCAGCTCAACCGGGACAGCCGGGGAAGATACGCAGTATTTT.

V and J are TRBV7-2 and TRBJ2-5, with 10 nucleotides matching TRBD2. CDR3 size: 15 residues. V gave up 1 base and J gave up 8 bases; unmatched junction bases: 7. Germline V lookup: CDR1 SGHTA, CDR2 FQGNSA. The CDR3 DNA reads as TGTGCCAGCAGCTTAGTTAGCGGGGGGTTTACTACCCAGTACTTC. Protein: CASSLVSGGFTTQYF.

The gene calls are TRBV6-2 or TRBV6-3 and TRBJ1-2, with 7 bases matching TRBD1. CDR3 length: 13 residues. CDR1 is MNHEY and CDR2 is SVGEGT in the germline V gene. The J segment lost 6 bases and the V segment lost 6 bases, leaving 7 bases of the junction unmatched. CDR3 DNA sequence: TGTGCCAGCAGCTGGACAGGAGTGGATGGCTACACCTTC. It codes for CASSWTGVDGYTF.

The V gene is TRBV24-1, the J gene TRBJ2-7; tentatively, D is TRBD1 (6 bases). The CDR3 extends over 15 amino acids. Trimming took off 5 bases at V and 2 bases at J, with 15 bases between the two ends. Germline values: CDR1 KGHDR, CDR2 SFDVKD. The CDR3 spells CATSGRGCCPYEQYF. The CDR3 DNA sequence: TGTGCCACCAGTGGTAGGGGGTGTTGCCCCTACGAGCAGTACTTC.